This section outlines one T cell receptor (beta chain) sequence together with its context. V shed 5 bases and J 0 bases; nucleotides not matched to a gene: 4. The germline gives CDR1 SGHAT, CDR2 FQNNGV. The CDR3 totals 14 residues. This entry belongs to a study of cytomegalovirus exposure and HLA in healthy donors. Each donor's status was that of a healthy bone marrow donor. Researchers ran the PCR with 60 Vbeta and 13 Jbeta primers. TCRdb keeps only in-frame clones here, not all; method: immunoSEQ multiplex PCR. The sample has some 120,000 clones, over 60% seen once; the top ten hold around 4.9%. The clonotype originates from a man between 25 and 39 years old in good health and CMV-seropositive. Sequencing used PBMCs. The chain joins TRBV11-2 to TRBJ2-7, with 7 nucleotides matching TRBD2. The CDR3 nucleotides read TGTGCCAGCAGCCCCCTAGCGGTCTCCTACGAGCAGTACTTC. It specifies CASSPLAVSYEQYF.